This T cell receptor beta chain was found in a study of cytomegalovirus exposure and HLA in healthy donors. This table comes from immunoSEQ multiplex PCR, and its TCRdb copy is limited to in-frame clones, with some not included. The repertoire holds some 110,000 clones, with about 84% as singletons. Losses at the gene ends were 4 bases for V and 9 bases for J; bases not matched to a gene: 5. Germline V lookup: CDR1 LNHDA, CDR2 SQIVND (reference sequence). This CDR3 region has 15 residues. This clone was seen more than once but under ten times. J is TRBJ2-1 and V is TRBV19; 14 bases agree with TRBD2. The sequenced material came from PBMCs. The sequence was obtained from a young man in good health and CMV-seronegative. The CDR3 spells CASSTGLAGGSEQFF. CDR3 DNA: TGTGCCAGTAGTACAGGACTAGCGGGGGGTAGTGAGCAGTTCTTC.